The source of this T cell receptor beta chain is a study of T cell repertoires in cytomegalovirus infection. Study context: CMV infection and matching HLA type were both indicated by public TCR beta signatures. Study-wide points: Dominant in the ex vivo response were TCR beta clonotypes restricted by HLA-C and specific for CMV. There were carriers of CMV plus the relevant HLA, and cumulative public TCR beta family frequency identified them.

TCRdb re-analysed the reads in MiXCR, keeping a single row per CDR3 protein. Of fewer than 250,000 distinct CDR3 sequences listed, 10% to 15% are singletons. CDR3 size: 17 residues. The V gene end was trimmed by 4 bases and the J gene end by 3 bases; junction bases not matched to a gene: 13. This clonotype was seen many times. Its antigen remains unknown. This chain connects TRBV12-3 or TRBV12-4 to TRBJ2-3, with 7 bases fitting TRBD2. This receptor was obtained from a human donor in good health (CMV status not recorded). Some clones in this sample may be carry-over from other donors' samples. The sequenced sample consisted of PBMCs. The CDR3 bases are TGTGCCAGCAGTTCTCGACTAGCCCACCTTATGACAGATACGCAGTATTTT. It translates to CASSSRLAHLMTDTQYF.